Here is one TCR beta chain with its context. The sample is drawn from a study of blood T cell repertoires in COVID-19. Overall study: In each case, the material was cDNA or gDNA derived from T cells, B-cell-depleted T cells, or PBMCs.

In the study's own analysis: Amplification from reference gene primers served as the basis for estimated nucleated cell counts. Measured with immunoSEQ multiplex PCR; TCRdb has only the in-frame clones, and not every one. The V and J calls and the clone size are those of that table, but D and trimming were determined from the DNA. This sample has 70,000 to 100,000 clones, with roughly 85% found just once. The CDR3 sequence is 18 residues long. Germline CDR1 and CDR2: MNHEY and SVGEGT. With 6 bases removed from V and 0 bases from J, the gap between germline ends came to 22 bases. The sequence was obtained from a woman aged 55-70 years with COVID-19, enrolled during active disease. This chain connects TRBV6-2 or TRBV6-3 to TRBJ2-3, with D maybe TRBD2 (6 bases). The source material was peripheral blood. This chain's CDR3 is CASSRLNPGRISTDTQYF. The CDR3 DNA reads TGTGCCAGCAGCCGCCTTAACCCCGGGAGAATCAGCACAGATACGCAGTATTTT.